Here is one T cell receptor (beta chain) with its context. Its antigen is currently unknown. This CDR3 is built from 14 residues. Trimming removed 0 bases from V and 7 bases from J; junction bases left unmatched: 7. Germline V CDR1 and CDR2: GTSNPN, SVGIG (reference sequence). The entry originates in a study of T cell responses to AZD1222 COVID-19 vaccine. Study-level results: Females made up more of the donors, who were largely white British, and clonal diversity may have come out too low.

Produced via immunoSEQ multiplex PCR; TCRdb's table is partial and in-frame only. The table shows approximately 130,000 clones, with 80% to 90% occurring only once. The chain couples TRBV30 to TRBJ2-7; 9 nucleotides line up with TRBD1. The source was peripheral blood, collected on day 0 of AZD1222 vaccination. The sequence was obtained from an adult in good health. The CDR3 region is CAWSVRQGVEEQYF. CDR3 nucleotide sequence: TGTGCCTGGAGTGTAAGACAGGGGGTGGAAGAGCAGTACTTC.